One sample yielded the 5 T cell receptor beta chains listed below, sequenced in a study of CD8+ T cells in alopecia areata. Sequencing relied on a cDNA template that was reverse transcribed from extracted RNA. Method: immunoSEQ multiplex PCR; TCRdb's copy keeps in-frame clones and lacks some. The sample includes about 150,000 clones, 45% to 60% of them seen just once. Here the sequenced sample was CD8+ T cells sorted from blood, taken at week 0. All receptors come from a human donor with alopecia areata.

The chain has TRBV30 and TRBJ1-3, with D perhaps matching TRBD1 (6 bases). Germline CDR1 and CDR2: GTSNPN and SVGIG (reference sequence). The germline V and J ends were trimmed by 7 bases and 1 base, with 11 bases remaining between them. The CDR3 has 13 amino acids. The CDR3 sequence: CASHRESGNTIYF. The CDR3, as DNA: TGTGCCTCCCACAGGGAATCTGGAAACACCATATATTTT.

This chain joins TRBV5-4 and TRBJ1-2; D gene unclear. The CDR3 has 13 amino acids. Germline lookup yields CDR1 SGHNT and CDR2 YYREEE (reference sequence). Trimming shortened V by 2 bases and J by 6 bases, and 11 bases separated the two germline ends. The CDR3 reads CASSFRAVDGYTF. As DNA, the CDR3 is TGTGCCAGCAGCTTCCGGGCCGTCGATGGCTACACCTTC.

The chain carries TRBV13 and TRBJ1-2; D is uncertain. Germline CDR1 and CDR2: PRHDT and FYEKMQ (reference sequence). There are 14 residues in the CDR3. V lost 1 base and J lost 7, with 13 bases in between. The DNA for the CDR3 is TGTGCCAGCAGCTTAGAGGGCAGGACCTCTGGCTACACCTTC. This codes for CASSLEGRTSGYTF.

This clone showed up just a few times. This rearrangement joins TRBV19 to TRBJ1-2, with D unresolved. The CDR3 is 14 residues long. Per the germline V gene, CDR1 is LNHDA and CDR2 is SQIVND (reference sequence). Between the trimmed V and J ends, which lost 3 bases and 6 bases, there was a span of 14 bases. CDR3 loop: CASSIVLDGDGYTF. CDR3 DNA: TGTGCCAGTAGTATTGTGCTGGACGGTGATGGCTACACCTTC. Full variable domain (missing parts from reference TRBV19 and TRBJ1-2): DGGITQSPKYLFRKEGQNVTLSCEQNLNHDAMYWYRQDPGQGLRLIYYSQIVNDFQKGDIAEGYSVSREKKESFPLTVTSAQKNPTAFYLCASSIVLDGDGYTFGSGTRLTVV.

Note on this clone: The same CDR3 can be traced to other DNA sequences in this sample. The gene calls are TRBV30 and TRBJ2-3; D is perhaps TRBD2 (6 bases). The CDR3 sequence is 14 residues long. The V gene lost 1 base and the J gene lost 1 base, with 9 bases spanning the gap. CDR1 is GTSNPN and CDR2 is SVGIG in the germline V gene (reference sequence). The CDR3: CAWSGGTGTDTQYF. The DNA of the CDR3 is TGTGCCTGGAGTGGCGGGACTGGCACAGATACGCAGTATTTT.